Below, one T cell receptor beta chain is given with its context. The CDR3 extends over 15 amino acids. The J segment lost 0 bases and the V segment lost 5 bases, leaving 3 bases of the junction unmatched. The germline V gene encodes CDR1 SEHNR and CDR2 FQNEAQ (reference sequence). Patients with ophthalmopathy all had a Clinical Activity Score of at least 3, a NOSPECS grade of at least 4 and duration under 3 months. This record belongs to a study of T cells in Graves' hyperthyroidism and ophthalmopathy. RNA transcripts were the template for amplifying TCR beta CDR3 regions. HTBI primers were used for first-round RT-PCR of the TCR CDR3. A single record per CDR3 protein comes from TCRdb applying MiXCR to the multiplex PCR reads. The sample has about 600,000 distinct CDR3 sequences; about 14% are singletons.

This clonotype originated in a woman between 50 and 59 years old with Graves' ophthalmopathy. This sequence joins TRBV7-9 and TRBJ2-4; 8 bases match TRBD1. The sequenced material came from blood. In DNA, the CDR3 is TGTGCCAGCAGCGGGACAGGCCTAGCCAAAAACATTCAGTACTTC. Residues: CASSGTGLAKNIQYF.